Listed below are T cell receptor beta chains from one sample, sequenced in a study of cytomegalovirus exposure and HLA in healthy donors. Sequencing used immunoSEQ multiplex PCR; TCRdb keeps in-frame clones, though not all of them. In the table there are more than 85,000 clones, about 79% of which are singletons. Sequencing was done on a sample of PBMCs. The receptors stem from a male donor in good health and CMV-seropositive. CDR3s include the opening cysteine and the closing phenylalanine or tryptophan. The order of the fields is clone size, D gene, J gene, V gene, CDR3 protein, CDR3 DNA. D genes are given only for firm matches. Clone size is given for some rows only: seen once, a few or many times, or a class if the clone is expanded.

>-|-|TRBJ2-1|TRBV18
CASSRERLSSYNEQFF
TGTGCCAGCTCACGGGAGCGGTTAAGCTCCTACAATGAGCAGTTCTTC
>-|TRBD1|TRBJ2-7|TRBV2
CASREQGGPYEQYF
TGTGCCAGCAGAGAACAGGGGGGCCCCTACGAGCAGTACTTC
>few|-|TRBJ1-6|TRBV6-6
CASSYGQNNSPLHF
TGTGCCAGCAGTTACGGGCAAAATAATTCACCCCTCCACTTT
>-|TRBD2|TRBJ2-3|TRBV7-3
CASSSGLAGLTDTQYF
TGTGCCAGCAGCTCGGGACTAGCGGGGCTCACAGATACGCAGTATTTT
>-|-|TRBJ1-1|TRBV5-4
CASSSPVMNTEAFF
TGTGCCAGCAGCTCACCAGTCATGAACACTGAAGCTTTCTTT
>once|-|TRBJ1-1|TRBV19
CASSWQGARDTEAFF
TGTGCCAGTAGTTGGCAAGGGGCCCGGGACACTGAAGCTTTCTTT
>-|-|TRBJ1-1|TRBV10-3
CAITPGEDGSEAFF
TGTGCCATCACTCCCGGGGAGGACGGCTCTGAAGCTTTCTTT
>few|-|TRBJ2-2|TRBV2
CASKGQRSTGELFF
TGTGCCAGCAAAGGACAGAGAAGCACCGGGGAGCTGTTTTTT
>-|TRBD1|TRBJ2-2|TRBV4-3
CASSQWGQGGDTGELFF
TGCGCCAGCAGCCAGTGGGGACAGGGCGGTGACACCGGGGAGCTGTTTTTT
>-|-|TRBJ1-2|TRBV7-9
CASSLGRGLSYGYTF
TGTGCCAGCAGCTTAGGACGGGGGTTGAGCTATGGCTACACCTTC
>-|TRBD1|TRBJ1-2|TRBV25-1
CASSSPGQGARNGYTF
TGTGCCAGCAGTTCCCCGGGACAGGGGGCGCGAAACGGCTACACCTTC
>-|TRBD1|TRBJ1-5|TRBV7-8
CASSLGTGTNGWTRGNQPQHF
TGTGCCAGCAGCTTGGGGACAGGGACAAATGGGTGGACCCGAGGCAATCAGCCCCAGCATTTT
>-|-|TRBJ2-4|TRBV2
CASSEWGLGTNIQYF
TGTGCCAGCAGTGAATGGGGGCTGGGTACAAACATTCAGTACTTC
>-|-|TRBJ1-1|TRBV18
CASSPYSGMNTEAFF
TGTGCCAGCTCACCATATTCAGGGATGAACACTGAAGCTTTCTTT
>once|-|TRBJ2-4|TRBV7-2
CASSLAPAGGVNIQYF
TGTGCCAGCAGCTTAGCGCCCGCAGGAGGGGTAAACATTCAGTACTTC
>-|-|TRBJ2-1|TRBV11-3
CASSSLESSYNEQFF
TGTGCCAGCAGCTCCCTCGAGAGCTCCTACAATGAGCAGTTCTTC
>-|-|TRBJ1-5|TRBV5-8
CASSGRQIIQPQHF
TGTGCCAGCAGCGGGAGGCAGATTATACAGCCCCAGCATTTT
>-|-|TRBJ1-1|TRBV7-9
CASSPQGRTTTEAFF
TGTGCCAGCAGCCCCCAGGGCCGGACGACCACTGAAGCTTTCTTT
>-|-|TRBJ2-2|TRBV7-2
CASSLDRVSTGELFF
TGTGCCAGCAGCTTAGATAGAGTAAGCACCGGGGAGCTGTTTTTT
>-|TRBD1|TRBJ2-7|TRBV7-8
CASSKDRGAYEQYF
TGTGCCAGCAGCAAGGACAGGGGAGCCTACGAGCAGTACTTC
>-|-|TRBJ1-1|TRBV7-8
CASSLGQAGTEAFF
TGTGCCAGCAGCTTAGGACAGGCAGGCACTGAAGCTTTCTTT
>-|TRBD1|TRBJ2-7|TRBV5-1
CASSSGDRASYEQYF
TGCGCCAGCAGCTCGGGGGACAGGGCTTCCTACGAGCAGTACTTC
>few|-|TRBJ1-4|TRBV6-6
CASSYSDSLNEKLFF
TGTGCCAGCAGTTACTCGGACAGCCTTAATGAAAAACTGTTTTTT
>-|-|TRBJ2-3|TRBV30
CAWSGGPTDTQYF
TGTGCCTGGAGCGGGGGGCCAACAGATACGCAGTATTTT
>-|TRBD1|TRBJ2-2|TRBV18
CASSTGTGPTGELFF
TGTGCCAGCTCAACGGGGACAGGGCCCACCGGGGAGCTGTTTTTT
>-|-|TRBJ1-2|TRBV7-9
CASSFISGTSHGYTF
TGTGCCAGCAGCTTTATTTCGGGGACATCTCATGGCTACACCTTC
>once|-|TRBJ1-5|TRBV27
CASSLGVYSNQPQHF
TGTGCCAGCAGTTTAGGAGTCTATAGCAATCAGCCCCAGCATTTT
>once|-|TRBJ1-2|TRBV5-4
CASSFRGRGYGYTF
TGTGCCAGCAGCTTCCGGGGCCGGGGGTATGGCTACACCTTC
>-|-|TRBJ1-3|TRBV5-1
CASSPTQSGNTIYF
TGCGCCAGCAGCCCCACACAGTCTGGAAACACCATATATTTT
>-|TRBD2|TRBJ2-4|TRBV28
CASSLLAGLSAKNIQYF
TGTGCCAGCAGTTTACTAGCGGGGCTGTCTGCCAAAAACATTCAGTACTTC
>-|TRBD1|TRBJ1-2|TRBV27
CASSSRQGTNYGYTF
TGTGCCAGCAGTAGTCGACAGGGAACGAACTATGGCTACACCTTC
>-|TRBD1|TRBJ2-7|TRBV4-1
CASSLSGTGGTYEQYF
TGCGCCAGCAGCCTCAGCGGGACAGGGGGAACCTACGAGCAGTACTTC
>-|TRBD1|TRBJ2-2|TRBV2
CASRGTGRNTGELFF
TGTGCCAGCAGGGGGACAGGAAGGAACACCGGGGAGCTGTTTTTT
>-|-|TRBJ2-7|TRBV27
CASSLIGGLREQYF
TGTGCCAGCAGTTTAATTGGAGGTTTGCGCGAGCAGTACTTC
>-|TRBD1|TRBJ2-7|TRBV6-5
CASRGTGAYEQYF
TGTGCCAGCAGAGGGACAGGGGCCTACGAGCAGTACTTC
>once|-|TRBJ1-1|TRBV29-1
CSAQDSPSTEAFF
TGCAGCGCTCAGGACAGTCCGAGCACTGAAGCTTTCTTT
>once|-|TRBJ1-6|TRBV6-5
CASRGQNNSPLHF
TGTGCCAGCAGGGGACAAAATAATTCACCCCTCCACTTT
>-|-|TRBJ2-6|TRBV6-6
CASGRAGQSGANVLTF
TGTGCCAGCGGCCGAGCGGGTCAATCTGGGGCCAACGTCCTGACTTTC
>-|-|TRBJ1-5|TRBV2
CASSLPGEPQHF
TGTGCCAGCAGCCTTCCGGGTGAGCCCCAGCATTTT
>-|-|TRBJ1-4|TRBV27
CASSQAGGATEKLFF
TGTGCCAGCAGCCAGGCGGGTGGCGCCACTGAAAAACTGTTTTTT